Presented here are 5 T cell receptor beta chains from one specimen sequenced in a study of blood T cell repertoires in COVID-19. Assay used: immunoSEQ multiplex PCR; TCRdb lists only in-frame clones, some missing. The table lists 100,000 to 150,000 clones, more than 80% of them singletons. Sequencing was performed on peripheral blood. The receptors come from an elderly woman with COVID-19, enrolled during active disease.

This clone appeared a single time. The chain combines TRBV5-1 with TRBJ1-1, with D hard to call. CDR1 is SGHRS, CDR2 YFSETQ, per germline. Trimming took 3 bases from V and 3 from J, leaving 9 bases between them. The CDR3 sequence is 13 residues long. The CDR3 DNA sequence: TGCGCCAGCAGCTCGATTTTAGACACTGAAGCTTTCTTT. Its protein is CASSSILDTEAFF.

The count of this clone is one. The chain recombines TRBV21-1 with TRBJ2-2; TRBD2, as called in the table, went unchecked against the DNA. TRBV21-1 has pseudogene status. CDR3 length equals 16 residues. The DNA of the CDR3 is TGTGCCAGCAGAGGGGGGACTAGTGGTAGGGGCGGGGAGCTGTTTTTT. Protein sequence: CASRGGTSGRGGELFF.

This rearrangement joins TRBV4-1 to TRBJ1-5; no definite D call. Germline loops: CDR1 MGHRA, CDR2 YSYEKL. The CDR3 runs 14 residues. Deletions cut 4 bases from V and 3 bases from J, with 10 bases between. The CDR3 protein is CASSPEGNNQPQHF. The CDR3 nucleotides read TGCGCCAGCAGCCCGGAGGGCAACAATCAGCCCCAGCATTTT.

This rearrangement joins TRBV2 to TRBJ2-3; TRBD2 is a possible D gene (6 bases). CDR3 length: 13 amino acids. The germline gives CDR1 SNHLY, CDR2 FYNNEI. Trimming removed 6 bases at V and 5 bases at J, with 12 bases between. In nucleotides, the CDR3 is TGTGCCAGCAGCTACAGGCGGGAAGATACGCAGTATTTT. Residues: CASSYRREDTQYF.

The chain links TRBV7-9 to TRBJ2-7; D gene ambiguous. CDR1 is SEHNR, CDR2 FQNEAQ, per germline (reference sequence). V was cut by 5 bases and J by 2 bases, with 7 bases left in between. CDR3 length: 12 residues. CDR3 in amino acids: CASSPITYEQYF. In DNA, the CDR3 is TGTGCCAGCAGCCCTATTACCTACGAGCAGTACTTC.